This T cell receptor beta chain was identified during a study of CD8 T cells in Susac syndrome. Reverse transcription of about 0.5 to 1 ug RNA used random hexamers. An immunoSEQ multiplex PCR generated amplified TCR beta CDR3 products spanning 54 Vbeta and 13 Jbeta. MiXCR, run by TCRdb on the immunoSEQ multiplex PCR reads, gives a single entry per CDR3 protein. This table has some 90,000 distinct CDR3 sequences, approximately 95% appearing once. The length of the CDR3 is 13 residues. Germline-derived CDR1 and CDR2 are MNHEY and SVGAGI. Trimming cost V 2 bases and J 4 bases, with 5 bases left between them. Sequencing of TCR beta was undertaken in CD8+ and CD4+ T cells derived from blood. Healthy donors served as age- and sex-matched controls. The TEMRA cells underwent FACS enrichment, while the CD8+ and CD4+ T cells underwent negative isolation.

The material sequenced was CD8+ T cells from PBMCs. The chain couples TRBV6-5 to TRBJ1-4; D uncertain. The origin of this receptor is a human donor in good health. CDR3 DNA: TGTGCCAGCAGTTACAGGAATAATGAAAAACTGTTTTTT. Translation gives CASSYRNNEKLFF.